Listed below are T cell receptor beta chains from one sample, sequenced in a study of T cells in Graves' hyperthyroidism and ophthalmopathy. MiXCR was run by TCRdb on the multiplex PCR reads, yielding one entry per CDR3 protein. This sample carries about 290,000 distinct CDR3 sequences, approximately 18% of them seen once, and the ten largest clones take less than 45%. Sequenced: blood. These receptors were taken from a man in his forties or fifties with Graves' ophthalmopathy. Both conserved end residues are part of each CDR3. D genes are given only for firm matches. Clone size is stated in some rows and not others, as once, few, many or a class when expanded.

j_call	clone_size	d_call	v_call	cdr3_nt	cdr3_aa
TRBJ2-3	-	-	TRBV7-8	TGTGCCAGCAGCCGTCTGGGCCCCCGGAGCACAGATACGCAGTATTTT	CASSRLGPRSTDTQYF
TRBJ2-7	few	TRBD2	TRBV6-1	TGTGCCTGGGGGGGCGGGACTAGCATCGGCGAGCAGTACTTC	CAWGGGTSIGEQYF
TRBJ2-1	-	TRBD1	TRBV9	TGTGCCAGCAGCGCCCGCCTCCGGGACAGGGTTTTTGAGCAGTTCTTC	CASSARLRDRVFEQFF
TRBJ2-1	-	-	TRBV6-1	TGTGCCAGCAGTGAGGTCGGGGGTAGCGGAGTATACAATGAGCAGTTCTTC	CASSEVGGSGVYNEQFF
TRBJ2-2	few	TRBD2	TRBV5-1	TGCGCCAGCAGCCTAGGACTAGCGGGGCTGGGCACCGGGGAGCTGTTTTTT	CASSLGLAGLGTGELFF
TRBJ2-3	-	-	TRBV28	TGTGCCAGCAGCCTCGGGGTAGCGGAGAGCACAGATACGCAGTATTTT	CASSLGVAESTDTQYF
TRBJ1-3	-	TRBD1	TRBV4-1	TGCGCCAGCAGCCAAGATAGGGGACAGGGGTTATCTGGAAACACCATATATTTT	CASSQDRGQGLSGNTIYF
TRBJ2-3	many	-	TRBV10-3	TGTGCCATCAGTGACGGCAAACTAAGAGATACGCAGTATTTT	CAISDGKLRDTQYF
TRBJ2-7	-	TRBD1	TRBV6-1	TGTGCCAGCAGTGCTAACAGGCTGGTCCGGGACAGGGTGATCGGGCAGTACTTC	CASSANRLVRDRVIGQYF
TRBJ2-3	-	-	TRBV12-3/TRBV12-4	TGTGCCAGCAGAGAGAGGGCGGCGCAGTATTTT	CASRERAAQYF
TRBJ2-1	-	TRBD1	TRBV3-1	TGTGCCAGCAGCCAAGACGGGACAGGCCCCAATGAGCAGTTCTTC	CASSQDGTGPNEQFF
TRBJ2-3	few	-	TRBV30	TGTGCCTGGAGTGGACAGGCGGGAGGCACAGATACGCAGTATTTT	CAWSGQAGGTDTQYF
TRBJ2-7	many	TRBD1	TRBV11-2	TGTGCCAGCAGCCACCGGGACAGGGCGCCCCACGAGCAGTACTTC	CASSHRDRAPHEQYF
TRBJ2-3	-	TRBD2	TRBV7-3	TGTGCCAGCAGCTTAAAAGTCAGAGCGGGAGGCGCCAGGGATACGCAGTATTTT	CASSLKVRAGGARDTQYF
TRBJ2-1	many	-	TRBV5-1	TGCGCCAGCTCCAACCTAAGAGGCGATGAGCAGTTCTTC	CASSNLRGDEQFF
TRBJ2-3	few	TRBD2	TRBV5-6	TGTGCCAGCAGCCCCCTGGGGGGTGCGGGGACTACCACAGATACGCAGTATTTT	CASSPLGGAGTTTDTQYF
TRBJ2-4	-	TRBD1	TRBV5-4	TGTGCCAGCAGCCCGACCGGGACAGAAAACATTCAGTACTTC	CASSPTGTENIQYF
TRBJ1-1	many	-	TRBV5-1	TGCGCCAGCAGCTCGGTGAGGTGGGACACTGAAGCTTTCTTT	CASSSVRWDTEAFF
TRBJ2-1	many	-	TRBV12-5	TGTGCTAGTGGTTTGGCAGGCCCCAATGAGCAGTTCTTC	CASGLAGPNEQFF
TRBJ2-7	many	-	TRBV5-1	TGCGCCAGCAGCCCGGAGAGTGGCGAGCAGTACTTC	CASSPESGEQYF
TRBJ1-4	-	-	TRBV24-1	TGTGCCACCAGTGACCCTGGGGGGCTTGAAGAAAAACTGTTTTTT	CATSDPGGLEEKLFF
TRBJ2-1	few	TRBD2	TRBV15	TGTGCCACCAGCAGAGAGAGGACTAGCGGGAAATACAATGAGCAGTTCTTC	CATSRERTSGKYNEQFF
TRBJ2-1	few	-	TRBV7-3	TGTGCCAGCAGCTTAGGACTATCAACCTACAATGAGCAGTTCTTC	CASSLGLSTYNEQFF
TRBJ1-2	many	-	TRBV13	TGTGCCAGCAGCTTACGATCCAGGGACTATGGCTACACCTTC	CASSLRSRDYGYTF
TRBJ2-1	few	-	TRBV19	TGTGCCAGTAGTATAGAGGACGGACTGCCAGGGGAGCAGTTCTTC	CASSIEDGLPGEQFF
TRBJ2-2	-	-	TRBV7-6	TGTGCCAGCAGCTTAGCTCCCGAGGCCGGGGAGCTGTTTTTT	CASSLAPEAGELFF
TRBJ1-5	many	TRBD1	TRBV28	TGTGCCAGCAGCCCCAGAGACAGGGGTGGCAATCAGCCCCAGCATTTT	CASSPRDRGGNQPQHF
TRBJ1-4	-	-	TRBV5-1	TGCGCCAGCAGCCCCGATGGGGGGCAGAATGAAAAGCTGTTTTTT	CASSPDGGQNEKLFF
TRBJ2-2	few	-	TRBV29-1	TGCAGCGCCTCTGTGGGACCAACCGGGGAGCTGTTTTTT	CSASVGPTGELFF
TRBJ2-5	many	-	TRBV28	TGTGCCAGCAGTTTAGTAGGGACCAAAGAGACCCAGTACTTC	CASSLVGTKETQYF
TRBJ2-7	many	-	TRBV5-6	TGTGCCAGCAGCTTGAGGCAGACGTGGAGCTCCTACGAGCAGTACTTC	CASSLRQTWSSYEQYF
TRBJ1-5	many	-	TRBV28	TGTGCCAGCAGCGAACCCGGTCCTAGGGGTCAGCCCCAGCATTTT	CASSEPGPRGQPQHF
TRBJ1-4	many	-	TRBV3-1	TGTGCCAGCAGCCAAGTAAGGGGAGAAAAACTGTTTTTT	CASSQVRGEKLFF
TRBJ1-5	many	-	TRBV2	TGTGCCAGCACTCAAATGAATCAGCCCCAGCATTTT	CASTQMNQPQHF
TRBJ2-3	few	TRBD2	TRBV6-2/TRBV6-3	TGTGCCAGCACCTATAGCGGGAGGAGTCAGTATTTT	CASTYSGRSQYF
TRBJ1-3	-	-	TRBV5-6	TGTGCCAGCAGCTTGTGGAACCCCGGCCGTCCGAACACCATATATTTT	CASSLWNPGRPNTIYF
TRBJ1-5	-	TRBD1	TRBV28	TGTGCCAGCAGTCCAGACAGGGAAAATCAGCCCCAGCATTTT	CASSPDRENQPQHF
TRBJ2-2	-	-	TRBV4-1	TGCGCCAGCAGCCAAGCCCAGGACACCGGGGAGCTGTTTTTT	CASSQAQDTGELFF
TRBJ2-1	-	-	TRBV6-1	TGTGCCAGCAGTCCCCGGGGTTACTCCTACAATGAGCAGTTCTTC	CASSPRGYSYNEQFF
TRBJ2-3	many	-	TRBV15	TGTGCCACCAGCAGAGGCGGGATTGGCACAGATACGCAGTATTTT	CATSRGGIGTDTQYF
TRBJ1-5	many	TRBD1	TRBV18	TGTGCCAGCTCACCTGAGCCAGGGGGGGGTCAGCCCCAGCATTTT	CASSPEPGGGQPQHF
TRBJ1-2	few	-	TRBV5-4	TGTGCCAGCAGCTTCGAAAAGAAATTCCGCGGCTACACCTTC	CASSFEKKFRGYTF
TRBJ1-5	many	-	TRBV20-1	TGCAGTGCTAGACTTTCCTACAGGGTCGCTCAGCCCCAGCATTTT	CSARLSYRVAQPQHF
TRBJ1-4	-	-	TRBV6-5	TGTGCCAGCAGTTACCGGCGGGGCGGTGAAAAACTGTTTTTT	CASSYRRGGEKLFF
TRBJ2-3	many	-	TRBV7-9	TGTGCCAGCAGCTATCCAGGGGAAGTGGATACGCAGTATTTT	CASSYPGEVDTQYF
TRBJ2-2	-	-	TRBV28	TGTGCCAGCAGTTTACTTGGATATAACACCGGGGAGCTGTTTTTT	CASSLLGYNTGELFF